Below are 3 T cell receptor beta chains sequenced from a single sample in a study of shared clonotypes between healthy human individuals. Method: immunoSEQ multiplex PCR; TCRdb's copy keeps in-frame clones and lacks some. Of over a million clones listed, around 76% were seen once; the top ten hold roughly 1.4%. Sequencing was performed on memory CD4+ T cells sorted from blood. Subset specified: CD45RA-negative fraction. The receptor set was obtained from a man younger than 35 in good health.

J is TRBJ2-7 and V is TRBV11-3; D might be TRBD1 or TRBD2, each matching 7 bases. Trimming shortened V by 0 bases and J by 7 bases, and 10 bases separated the two germline ends. Germline assignment: CDR1 SGHNT and CDR2 YENEEA. The CDR3 sequence is 13 residues long. CDR3 region: CASSLDQGGEQYF. Written as DNA, the CDR3 is TGTGCCAGCAGCTTAGACCAGGGGGGGGAGCAGTACTTC.

The rearrangement links TRBV10-2 to TRBJ2-1, with TRBD2 matching 9 bases. V lost 2 bases, J lost 12 bases, and 5 bases stayed unmatched. In germline, CDR1 is WSHSY, CDR2 SAAADI. The CDR3 sequence is 13 residues long. The CDR3 is CASSEGAGGAQFF. In nucleotides, the CDR3 is TGCGCCAGCAGTGAGGGGGCGGGAGGGGCGCAGTTCTTC.

This rearrangement joins TRBV6-5 to TRBJ2-7; no clear D gene. Germline lookup yields CDR1 MNHEY and CDR2 SVGAGI. With 7 bases removed from V and 10 bases from J, the gap between germline ends came to 17 bases. The CDR3 runs to 12 residues. Here the CDR3 reads CASNQVSGPQYF. The CDR3 region has the DNA TGTGCCAGCAACCAGGTCTCCGGGCCTCAGTACTTC.